The 21 T cell receptor beta chains listed next were all sequenced from one sample in a study of blood T cell repertoires in COVID-19 (dated by TCRdb to between 2020 and 2021). The method was the immunoSEQ multiplex PCR assay. The table was pulled from immuneACCESS by TCRdb, which kept in-frame rearrangements only. Such tables lose some clones; where checked, under half of the loss comes from unresolved V genes, and the rest has no known cause. Recorded for this sample are 300,000 to 400,000 clones; about 83% of them occurred a single time. 2.5% to 3% of the sample is in the top ten clones. Source material: peripheral blood. Source of these receptors: a man aged 25-40 years with active or convalescent COVID-19.

This chain uses TRBV30 with TRBJ1-2, with D hard to call. Germline V lookup: CDR1 GTSNPN, CDR2 SVGIG (reference sequence). Trimming removed 4 bases from V and 8 bases from J, with 14 bases in between. This CDR3 is 12 amino acids long. Written as DNA, the CDR3 is TGTGCCTGGATTTCCGAGGTAGGCGGCTACACCTTC. Amino acids: CAWISEVGGYTF.

The rearrangement uses TRBV11-3 and TRBJ2-1; 11 bases agree with TRBD2. The CDR3 contains 17 residues. Germline assignment: CDR1 SGHNT and CDR2 YENEEA. V trimming: 0 bases; J trimming: 8 bases; junction bases outside the gene matches: 9. The CDR3 bases are TGTGCCAGCAGCTTAGATCAGGGACTAGCGGTGGGTGATGAGCAGTTCTTC. Residues: CASSLDQGLAVGDEQFF. Looking up the rest from reference TRBV11-3 and TRBJ2-1 gives the full variable domain: EAGVVQSPRYKIIEKKQPVAFWCNPISGHNTLYWYLQNLGQGPELLIRYENEEAVDDSQLPKDRFSAERLKGVDSTLKIQPAELGDSAVYLCASSLDQGLAVGDEQFFGPGTRLTVL.

This chain joins TRBV19 and TRBJ1-5, with D tentatively TRBD1 (6 bases). Germline CDR1 and CDR2: LNHDA and SQIVND (reference sequence). The CDR3 is made up of 17 amino acids. Trimming took off 7 bases at V and 3 bases at J, with 22 bases between the two ends. CDR3 region: CASTGETGSLSNQPQHF. The CDR3 DNA reads TGTGCCAGTACTGGGGAGACAGGATCCCTTTCCAATCAGCCCCAGCATTTT.

The J gene is TRBJ2-7, the V gene TRBV7-2, with D possibly matching TRBD1 (6 bases). This CDR3 is 15 amino acids long. V was trimmed by 0 bases and J by 0 bases, leaving 9 bases between them. Germline V gene lookup returns CDR1 SGHTA and CDR2 FQGNSA. The CDR3 bases are TGTGCCAGCAGCTTAGCGGGGACAAGCTCCTACGAGCAGTACTTC. Amino acids: CASSLAGTSSYEQYF.

J is TRBJ1-5 and V is TRBV2; the match to TRBD1 covers 7 bases. The length of the CDR3 is 15 residues. Germline values: CDR1 SNHLY, CDR2 FYNNEI. Losses at the gene ends were 6 bases for V and 0 bases for J; bases not matched to a gene: 5. The CDR3 here is CASRPGQYSNQPQHF. CDR3 nucleotides: TGTGCCAGCAGGCCGGGACAGTATAGCAATCAGCCCCAGCATTTT. Supplemented by reference TRBV2 and TRBJ1-5, the full variable domain reads EPEVTQTPSHQVTQMGQEVILRCVPISNHLYFYWYRQILGQKVEFLVSFYNNEISEKSEIFDDQFSVERPDGSNFTLKIRSTKLEDSAMYFCASRPGQYSNQPQHFGDGTRLSIL.

V gene TRBV18 combines with J gene TRBJ2-3, with 8 bases fitting TRBD1. Germline V lookup: CDR1 KGHSH, CDR2 LQKENI. The V and J ends lost 5 bases and 4 bases, in that order; junction bases with no gene match: 2. The CDR3 loop spans 13 amino acids. CDR3 sequence reads: CASSEDRADTQYF. In DNA, the CDR3 is TGTGCCAGCTCAGAGGACAGGGCAGATACGCAGTATTTT.

CDR3 sequence reads: CASSLTYGLASDTQYF. The CDR3 nucleotides read TGTGCCAGCAGCTTAACGTATGGACTAGCATCAGATACGCAGTATTTT. V is TRBV7-3 and J is TRBJ2-3, with 8 positions matching TRBD2. The CDR3 length is 16 residues. Germline CDR1 SGHTA, CDR2 FQGTGA. Trimming at V came to 0 bases and at J to 4 bases, leaving 6 bases not matched to a gene.

CDR3 sequence: CASSKRGRTEAFF. CDR3 DNA: TGTGCCAGTAGTAAGCGGGGGAGGACTGAAGCTTTCTTT. This chain connects TRBV19 to TRBJ1-1; the D gene is possibly TRBD1 (5 bases). V lost 4 bases to trimming and J lost 5 bases, with 11 bases between them. The CDR3 length is 13 residues. Per the germline V gene, CDR1 is LNHDA and CDR2 is SQIVND (reference sequence).

This clone was observed a single time. The V and J genes are TRBV25-1 and TRBJ1-1, with D possibly being TRBD1 (5 bases). Germline V CDR1 and CDR2: MGHDK, SYGVNS. Trimming cost V 6 bases and J 7 bases, with 18 bases left between them. The CDR3 has 14 residues. CDR3 sequence reads: CASSATGYLYEAFF. DNA of the CDR3: TGTGCCAGCAGCGCCACAGGTTACCTCTATGAAGCTTTCTTT.

The gene calls are TRBV19 and TRBJ2-6, with a weak D call TRBD2 (5 bases). The V end lost 0 bases, the J end lost 0 bases, and 9 bases lay between the germline ends. This CDR3 has 17 amino acids. The germline gives CDR1 LNHDA, CDR2 SQIVND (reference sequence). CDR3 loop: CASSIDGSLSGANVLTF. Here the CDR3 DNA reads TGTGCCAGTAGTATAGATGGGAGCCTCTCTGGGGCCAACGTCCTGACTTTC.

The chain is built from TRBV7-3 and TRBJ1-2, with 7 nucleotides matching TRBD1. Losses at the gene ends were 8 bases for V and 4 bases for J; bases not matched to a gene: 7. Germline V lookup: CDR1 SGHTA, CDR2 FQGTGA. CDR3 size: 13 residues. CDR3 amino acids: CASAQGWGYGYTF. CDR3 nucleotides: TGTGCCAGCGCACAGGGGTGGGGCTATGGCTACACCTTC.

The chain employs TRBV6-8 and TRBJ2-4; 8 bases are a match to TRBD1. There are 18 residues in the CDR3. Losses at the gene ends were 3 bases for V and 4 bases for J; bases not matched to a gene: 14. The germline gives CDR1 MNHGY, CDR2 SAAAGT. CDR3 in amino acids: CASSYYLRQGRKKNIQYF. The CDR3 bases are TGTGCCAGCAGTTATTATTTACGACAGGGGCGAAAAAAAAACATTCAGTACTTC.

This clone has a handful of counts. CDR3 region: CASSFGGTGNEKLFF. Here the CDR3 DNA reads TGTGCCAGCAGCTTCGGTGGGACAGGGAATGAAAAACTGTTTTTT. The V and J genes are TRBV7-9 and TRBJ1-4, with 9 bases matching TRBD1. This CDR3 has 15 amino acids. Germline V gene lookup returns CDR1 SEHNR and CDR2 FQNEAQ (reference sequence). V was pared by 3 bases and J by 5 bases, with 4 bases of the junction left unmatched.

The rearrangement joins TRBV2 to TRBJ1-5; 9 nucleotides line up with TRBD1. The CDR3 length is 15 residues. After removal of 4 bases from V and 9 bases from J, the junction contained 10 bases not matched to a gene. The germline V gene encodes CDR1 SNHLY and CDR2 FYNNEI. This CDR3 is CASSGTGEVRGPQHF. CDR3 bases: TGTGCCAGCAGTGGGACAGGGGAAGTGCGTGGGCCCCAGCATTTT.

This chain connects TRBV15 to TRBJ1-2, with D hard to call. This CDR3 is built from 14 residues. V lost 0 bases, J lost 4 bases, and 9 bases lay in between. Per the germline V gene, CDR1 is LNHNV and CDR2 is YYDKDF (reference sequence). The CDR3 DNA reads TGTGCCACCAGCAGAGAACAGTTCCTCTATGGCTACACCTTC. Its translation is CATSREQFLYGYTF.

V and J are TRBV11-3 and TRBJ2-7; D is unresolved. Trimming cost V 3 bases and J 5 bases, with 8 bases left between them. This CDR3 is 12 amino acids long. Germline CDR1 reads SGHNT; CDR2 reads YENEEA. The CDR3 loop is CASSLAPHEQYF. CDR3 coding DNA: TGTGCCAGCAGCTTGGCCCCTCACGAGCAGTACTTC. Looking up the rest from reference TRBV11-3 and TRBJ2-7 gives the full variable domain: EAGVVQSPRYKIIEKKQPVAFWCNPISGHNTLYWYLQNLGQGPELLIRYENEEAVDDSQLPKDRFSAERLKGVDSTLKIQPAELGDSAVYLCASSLAPHEQYFGPGTRLTVT.

The table lists this clone with a count of one. This chain uses TRBV7-2 with TRBJ2-7; the D gene is possibly TRBD1 (6 bases). V was cut by 0 bases and J by 6 bases, with 9 bases left in between. In germline, CDR1 is SGHTA, CDR2 FQGNSA. There are 13 residues in the CDR3. The CDR3 sequence: CASSLAEGGEQYF. The CDR3 DNA reads TGTGCCAGCAGCTTAGCGGAAGGGGGCGAGCAGTACTTC. Filled out from reference TRBV7-2 and TRBJ2-7, the complete variable domain reads GAGVSQSPSNKVTEKGKDVELRCDPISGHTALYWYRQSLGQGLEFLIYFQGNSAPDKSGLPSDRFSAERTGGSVSTLTIQRTQQEDSAVYLCASSLAEGGEQYFGPGTRLTVT.

The rearrangement links TRBV5-5 to TRBJ1-2; D is unclear. In germline, CDR1 is SGHKS, CDR2 YYEKEE (reference sequence). This CDR3 has 16 amino acids. Between the trimmed V and J ends, which lost 0 bases and 0 bases, there was a span of 12 bases. The CDR3 DNA reads TGTGCCAGCAGCTTGGGAGCCACAGCGGCTAACTATGGCTACACCTTC. Amino acids: CASSLGATAANYGYTF.

V is TRBV7-6 and J is TRBJ2-3; TRBD2 aligns across 14 bases. Germline CDR1 and CDR2: SGHVS and FNYEAQ. J was trimmed by 6 bases and V by 5 bases; bases with no gene match: 4. The CDR3 contains 15 residues. The CDR3 is CASSPGTSGGDTQYF. The CDR3 nucleotides are TGTGCCAGCAGCCCCGGGACTAGCGGGGGTGATACGCAGTATTTT.

This clone showed up just a few times. The chain uses TRBV6-5 and TRBJ2-1, with a weak D call TRBD2 (5 bases). Germline assignment: CDR1 MNHEY and CDR2 SVGAGI. The length of the CDR3 is 13 residues. V was pared by 6 bases and J by 10 bases, with 16 bases between. CDR3 loop: CASSPVQRREQFF. CDR3 bases: TGTGCCAGCAGCCCAGTCCAGCGGCGAGAGCAGTTCTTC.

The rearrangement links TRBV6-5 to TRBJ1-1; 12 bases are shared with TRBD1. The CDR3 is 14 amino acids. Germline CDR1 MNHEY, CDR2 SVGAGI. V shed 5 bases, J shed 10 bases, and the junction held 8 bases outside the gene matches. CDR3 DNA sequence: TGTGCCAGCAGTATTCCGGGACAGGGGGCATTAGCTTTCTTT. Amino acids: CASSIPGQGALAFF.